This passage covers 27 T cell receptor beta chains from one sample sequenced in a study of tumor-infiltrating lymphocytes in primary liver carcinoma. TCR beta cDNA was prepared out of 500 ng total RNA by means of a constant-region primer. Three nested multiplex PCR rounds of slightly modified ARM-PCR generated TCR beta libraries. The study ran its first two PCR rounds for nine to eleven cycles each, using TRBV1-TRBV30 forward primers and a C-beta reverse primer. TCRdb independently ran MiXCR on the multiplex PCR reads; one entry per CDR3 protein. The data show 40,000 to 60,000 distinct CDR3 sequences, with over 70% seen just once and 25% to 30% held by the top ten. Unsorted bulk tissue, about 19-30 mg of it, served as the source for co-extraction of RNA and DNA. The sample taken for sequencing was liver tumor tissue from sampling region 3. Noted subset: tumor region T3, left-lateral pole. The receptor set was obtained from a man aged 35-49 years with primary liver carcinoma and hepatitis B virus infection.

The chain couples TRBV7-9 to TRBJ2-1; 11 bases map to TRBD1. The CDR3 spans 16 residues. CDR1 and CDR2 from the germline V gene are SEHNR and FQNEAQ (reference sequence). V lost 7 bases, J lost 8 bases, and 13 bases stayed unmatched. CDR3 protein: CASTPSGTGGIDEQFF. CDR3 DNA: TGTGCCAGCACCCCCTCCGGGACAGGGGGTATTGATGAGCAGTTCTTC. Supplemented by reference TRBV7-9 and TRBJ2-1, the full variable domain reads DTGVSQNPRHKITKRGQNVTFRCDPISEHNRLYWYRQTLGQGPEFLTYFQNEAQLEKSRLLSDRFSAERPKGSFSTLEIQRTEQGDSAMYLCASTPSGTGGIDEQFFGPGTRLTVL.

About this clonotype itself: The CDR3 carries no conserved terminal phenylalanine or tryptophan, so it likely arises from a read error. The rearrangement uses TRBV29-1 and TRBJ2-5; no clear D gene. The CDR3 is 13 residues long. V lost 3 bases, J lost 4 bases, and 12 bases lay in between. Germline lookup yields CDR1 SQVTM and CDR2 ANQGSEA. The CDR3 sequence is CSVEEITGETQYL. CDR3 bases: TGCAGCGTTGAGGAGATAACCGGAGAGACCCAGTACCTC.

Notes on this clonotype: Compared with germline, one end of the junction differs, possibly owing to a read error. The chain couples TRBV2 to TRBJ2-7; TRBD1 matches 8 bases. Germline-derived CDR1 and CDR2 are SNHLY and FYNNEI. The CDR3 is 15 residues long. The CDR3 reads CASSRGQGSWDEPYF. In nucleotides, the CDR3 is TGTGCCAGCAGTCGTGGACAGGGCAGTTGGGACGAGCCGTACTTC.

Comments on this clonotype: The junction departs from germline at one end; a sequencing error may be responsible. The chain recombines TRBV4-1 with TRBJ2-2; 9 positions match TRBD2. Germline V gives CDR1 MGHRA, CDR2 YSYEKL. This CDR3 region has 16 residues. The CDR3 loop reads CARSAKREVRTGGLFF. The CDR3, as DNA: TGCGCCAGAAGCGCCAAGCGGGAGGTTCGGACCGGGGGGCTGTTTTTT.

For this clonotype: At one boundary the junction diverges from the germline segment, which might be a read error. V usage is TRBV5-1 and J usage is TRBJ2-3; the D gene is possibly TRBD2 (6 bases). The CDR3 is 13 amino acids. The germline gives CDR1 SGHRS, CDR2 YFSETQ. CDR3 DNA: TGCGCCAGGAGCTGCCTACTAGCTAGGACGCAGTATTTT. Translation gives CARSCLLARTQYF.

Comment on this clonotype: Since no conserved phenylalanine or tryptophan closes the CDR3, a read error is the likely cause. The gene calls are TRBV6-2 or TRBV6-3 and TRBJ2-3; D gene uncertain. Germline V gene data show CDR1 as MNHEY and CDR2 as SVGEGT. The CDR3 loop spans 11 amino acids. In nucleotides, the CDR3 is TGTGCCTGCAGTTTTCCAGATACGCAGTATTCT. Translating gives CACSFPDTQYS.

This chain joins TRBV6-5 and TRBJ2-4, with D possibly being TRBD2 (5 bases). The CDR3 extends over 16 amino acids. The V gene lost 6 bases and the J gene lost 0 bases, with 15 bases spanning the gap. CDR1 is MNHEY, CDR2 SVGAGI, per germline. CDR3 DNA: TGTGCCAGCAGAGTACTAACGGGGTTAGCCAAAAACATTCAGTACTTC. It translates to CASRVLTGLAKNIQYF.

The genes are TRBV28 and TRBJ2-1; maybe TRBD1 (6 bases). V was pared by 6 bases and J by 3 bases, with 21 bases between. Germline V gives CDR1 MDHEN, CDR2 SYDVKM. The CDR3 has 17 amino acids. The CDR3 here is CASSPFFGRGNYNEQFF. In nucleotides, the CDR3 is TGTGCCAGCAGCCCCTTCTTCGGAAGGGGGAACTACAATGAGCAGTTCTTC.

To note about this clonotype: An end of the junction differs from the germline gene, which may be a read error. V is TRBV29-1 and J is TRBJ2-7; unclear D gene. The CDR3 runs to 14 residues. The germline V gene encodes CDR1 SQVTM and CDR2 ANQGSEA. CDR3 loop: CNVGRSTTSYEQYF. CDR3 coding DNA: TGCAACGTTGGAAGGTCAACCACCTCCTACGAACAGTACTTC.

As regards this clonotype: This CDR3 is missing its conserved last phenylalanine or tryptophan, likely due to a read error. The rearrangement links TRBV12-3 or TRBV12-4 to TRBJ2-1, with D hard to call. This CDR3 is built from 12 residues. Trimming shortened V by 2 bases and J by 10 bases, and 9 bases separated the two germline ends. As DNA, the CDR3 is TGTGCCAGCAGTTTATTAGGAGTCGAGCAGTTCTTA. Its protein is CASSLLGVEQFL.

A word on this clonotype: The junction does not match germline at one end; this may be a read error. The chain combines TRBV11-2 with TRBJ2-5; perhaps TRBD2 as D (6 bases). Germline values: CDR1 SGHAT, CDR2 FQNNGV. The CDR3 runs to 16 residues. The CDR3 here is CTSSLGCSGAGETQYF. The CDR3 region has the DNA TGTACCAGCAGCTTAGGGTGTAGCGGCGCGGGGGAGACCCAGTACTTC.

This chain joins TRBV20-1 and TRBJ2-4; D tentatively fits TRBD1 or TRBD2 (5 bases each). CDR1 is DFQATT and CDR2 is SNEGSKA in the germline V gene (reference sequence). This CDR3 is 13 amino acids long. With 7 bases removed from V and 9 bases from J, the gap between germline ends came to 19 bases. DNA of the CDR3: TGCAGTGTACCGGGACGGGGTATTGTCATTCAGTACTTC. Its protein is CSVPGRGIVIQYF.

About this clonotype itself: A read error may produce the germline difference seen at one junction end. CDR3 sequence reads: CASSMVTGTTPNEQFF. Here the CDR3 DNA reads TGTGCCAGCAGTATGGTCACCGGGACCACTCCCAATGAGCAGTTCTTC. The rearrangement joins TRBV19 to TRBJ2-1; D could derive from TRBD1 or TRBD2 (5 bases each). This CDR3 is built from 16 residues. Germline V gene data show CDR1 as LNHDA and CDR2 as SQIVND (reference sequence).

In the case of this clonotype: No DNA is shown, since the ends of the CDR3 on it are uncertain; the CDR3 is the one TCRdb lists. The chain has TRBV11-2 and TRBJ2-2; the table's D call of TRBD1 was not tested on the DNA. Germline V gene data show CDR1 as SGHAT and CDR2 as FQNNGV. Both ends counted, the CDR3 spans 15 residues. CDR3 in amino acids: CASSLVGRGTEGLFF.

On this clonotype itself: One end of the junction varies from germline; a read error may be responsible. The chain is built from TRBV5-1 and TRBJ2-3, with a weak D call TRBD2 (6 bases). This CDR3 spans 17 amino acids. The V gene's germline CDR1 is SGHRS and CDR2 YFSETQ. The CDR3 nucleotides read TGTGCCAGCAAGGGCCGGCCACCGGGAGTTTGGACAGATACGCAGTATTTT. This sequence encodes CASKGRPPGVWTDTQYF. The full variable domain, with the rest looked up from reference TRBV5-1 and TRBJ2-3, is KAGVTQTPRYLIKTRGQQVTLSCSPISGHRSVSWYQQTPGQGLQFLFEYFSETQRNKGNFPGRFSGRQFSNSRSEMNVSTLELGDSALYLCASKGRPPGVWTDTQYFGPGTRLTVL.

As to this clonotype: No conserved phenylalanine or tryptophan ends this CDR3, so it is likely a read error. The limits of the CDR3 on the DNA are not certain, so only TCRdb's listed CDR3 is given. The V gene is TRBV12-3 or TRBV12-4, the J gene TRBJ1-1; the table's D call, TRBD1, was not checked against the DNA. The CDR3 spans 12 amino acids, including both terminal residues. The CDR3: CASSAGGTEAFI.

Concerning this clonotype itself: As the CDR3 is not closed by the conserved phenylalanine or tryptophan, this likely results from a read error. No DNA is shown, since the ends of the CDR3 on it are uncertain; the CDR3 is the one TCRdb lists. The V gene is TRBV11-3, the J gene TRBJ2-7. Germline CDR1 reads SGHNT; CDR2 reads YENEEA. The CDR3 is 14 residues long, counting both termini. CDR3 region: CASSPTGSSYEQYL.

Worth noting for this clonotype: One end of the junction is discordant with germline, which a read error may explain. This chain links TRBV28 with TRBJ2-7; D may be TRBD2 (7 bases). CDR1 and CDR2 from the germline V gene are MDHEN and SYDVKM. The CDR3 covers 15 residues. CDR3 DNA sequence: TGTGCCAGCAGTTTAAGGGGGGGCTGGAGTGACGAGCGGTACTTC. As protein: CASSLRGGWSDERYF. Full variable domain (rest looked up from reference TRBV28 and TRBJ2-7): DVKVTQSSRYLVKRTGEKVFLECVQDMDHENMFWYRQDPGLGLRLIYFSYDVKMKEKGDIPEGYSVSREKKERFSLILESASTNQTSMYLCASSLRGGWSDERYFGPGTRLTVT.

For this clonotype: The junction and the germline gene differ at one end; a read error may be behind it. This chain joins TRBV6-2 or TRBV6-3 and TRBJ2-7, with 7 bases aligning to TRBD1. This CDR3 is 14 amino acids long. CDR1 and CDR2 from the germline V gene are MNHEY and SVGEGT. The CDR3 region has the DNA TGTGCCATCAGTTCGGGACAGAGCTCCTACGACCAGTACTTC. Protein product: CAISSGQSSYDQYF.

About this clonotype itself: In this CDR3 the conserved last residue, phenylalanine or tryptophan, is missing, so a read error is likely. The genes are TRBV10-1 and TRBJ2-7; D gene ambiguous. The CDR3 covers 12 residues. Germline CDR1 WNHNN, CDR2 SYGVQD (reference sequence). V was clipped by 3 bases and J by 6 bases, with 9 bases between them. The CDR3 reads CASSENGGEQYL. The DNA of the CDR3 is TGCGCCAGCAGTGAAAATGGTGGCGAGCAGTACTTA.

Notes on this clonotype: It may be a read error: a sequence one base away is much more abundant. This chain connects TRBV7-9 to TRBJ2-2, with D tentatively TRBD1 (7 bases). Germline CDR1 reads SEHNR; CDR2 reads FQNEAQ (reference sequence). The CDR3 is 15 amino acids. CDR3 sequence: CTSSPGGLYTGELFF. In nucleotides, the CDR3 is TGTACCAGCAGCCCAGGGGGACTCTACACCGGGGAGCTGTTTTTT. Full variable domain (remainder filled in from reference TRBV7-9 and TRBJ2-2): DTGVSQNPRHKITKRGQNVTFRCDPISEHNRLYWYRQTLGQGPEFLTYFQNEAQLEKSRLLSDRFSAERPKGSFSTLEIQRTEQGDSAMYLCTSSPGGLYTGELFFGEGSRLTVL.

Turning to this clonotype: A much bigger clone sits one base away, suggesting this may be a read error. The chain employs TRBV5-4 and TRBJ2-5, with 10 bases matching TRBD1. The CDR3 has 15 residues. Germline V lookup: CDR1 SGHNT, CDR2 YYREEE (reference sequence). V dropped 6 bases and J dropped 0; count of bases not matched to a gene: 5. In DNA form, the CDR3 reads TGTGCCAGCAATCGGGACAGGGGTAACCAAGAGACCCAGTACTTC. Translation gives CASNRDRGNQETQYF.

For this clonotype: The junction departs from germline at one end; a sequencing error may be responsible. The CDR3 DNA follows: TGTGCCAGTGGCTTTGTAGGGTTGTACTACGAGCGGTACTTC. Protein: CASGFVGLYYERYF. V and J are TRBV11-2 and TRBJ2-7; D not certain. This CDR3 has 14 residues. Germline CDR1 is SGHAT and CDR2 is FQNNGV.

To note about this clonotype: One end of the junction does not line up with germline, which may come from a read error. The rearrangement links TRBV12-3 or TRBV12-4 to TRBJ2-1; no clear D gene. This CDR3 comprises 12 residues. The CDR3 protein is CARSLLGVEQFF. In nucleotides, the CDR3 is TGTGCCAGGAGTTTATTAGGTGTTGAGCAGTTCTTC.

Details on this clonotype: As the CDR3 is not closed by the conserved phenylalanine or tryptophan, this likely results from a read error. The CDR3 DNA reads as TGCGCCGGCAGTGACAGGGAGCAGCCCCAGCATTAT. Protein sequence: CAGSDREQPQHY. The J gene is TRBJ1-5, the V gene TRBV10-1; 7 bases agree with TRBD1. The CDR3 length is 12 residues. From germline, CDR1 is WNHNN and CDR2 SYGVQD (reference sequence).

Comments on this clonotype: This could be a read error, since a much larger clone is one nucleotide away. The chain couples TRBV5-6 to TRBJ2-1, with TRBD2 identical over 12 bases. Germline CDR1 is SGHDT and CDR2 is YYEEEE. The CDR3 extends over 15 amino acids. CDR3: CASSSGLAGYNERFF. CDR3 bases: TGTGCCAGCAGTTCCGGACTAGCGGGGTACAATGAGCGGTTCTTC. The whole variable domain, filled in from reference TRBV5-6 and TRBJ2-1, reads DAGVTQSPTHLIKTRGQQVTLRCSPKSGHDTVSWYQQALGQGPQFIFQYYEEEERQRGNFPDRFSGHQFPNYSSELNVNALLLGDSALYLCASSSGLAGYNERFFGPGTRLTVL.

This clonotype was seen only once. The CDR3 does not close with the conserved phenylalanine or tryptophan, likely indicating a read error. The rearrangement uses TRBV12-3 or TRBV12-4 and TRBJ1-6; the match to TRBD1 covers 7 bases. Trimming removed 6 bases from V and 5 bases from J; junction bases left unmatched: 7. This CDR3 spans 15 amino acids. CDR3 sequence: CASRLDRAHNSPLHY. CDR3 DNA sequence: TGTGCCAGCAGACTCGACAGGGCCCATAATTCACCCCTCCACTAT.